This entry lists 11 T cell receptor beta chains sequenced from one sample in a study of T cells in Graves' hyperthyroidism and ophthalmopathy. Using RNA transcripts as the source, TCR beta CDR3 regions were amplified. The study used the HTBI primer set for a first-round RT-PCR of the TCR CDR3. TCRdb redid the calling of the multiplex PCR reads with MiXCR, one entry per CDR3 protein. The sample holds around 490,000 distinct CDR3 sequences; 20% are singletons and the top ten take about 45%. Sequenced: blood. The source is a man in his forties with Graves' ophthalmopathy.

CDR3 DNA sequence: TGTGCCAGTAGTATAGCAGTCAGCACAGATACGCAGTATTTT. Translating it yields CASSIAVSTDTQYF. The chain recombines TRBV19 with TRBJ2-3; D remains ambiguous. Trimming took off 1 base at V and 0 bases at J, with 5 bases between the two ends. Looked up from germline, CDR1 is LNHDA and CDR2 is SQIVND (reference sequence). This CDR3 is 14 amino acids long.

V usage is TRBV4-3 and J usage is TRBJ2-7; 10 bases map to TRBD2. The junction had 5 bases not matched to a gene; V was cut back by 2 bases and J by 1 base. Germline loops: CDR1 LGHNA, CDR2 YSLEER. This CDR3 has 16 amino acids. The CDR3 protein is CASSQTLAGESYEQYF. The CDR3 nucleotides are TGCGCCAGCAGCCAAACCCTAGCGGGAGAGTCCTACGAGCAGTACTTC.

In its sample, this clonotype was seen many times. The J gene is TRBJ2-5, the V gene TRBV28; 11 nucleotides match TRBD2. This CDR3 comprises 14 residues. The germline gives CDR1 MDHEN, CDR2 SYDVKM. V shed 2 bases, J shed 5 bases, and the junction held 1 base outside the gene matches. CDR3 in amino acids: CASSLTSGSETQYF. In DNA, the CDR3 is TGTGCCAGCAGTTTAACTAGCGGGAGTGAGACCCAGTACTTC.

Many counts were recorded for this clonotype. The chain uses TRBV5-8 and TRBJ2-1, with 13 bases fitting TRBD2. The V gene's germline CDR1 is SGHTS and CDR2 YDEGEE. The CDR3 is 17 amino acids. J gave up 4 bases and V 0 bases, and 4 bases lay outside the gene matches. DNA of the CDR3: TGTGCCAGCAGCTTGGCTGGGACTAGCGGGGCTTACAATGAGCAGTTCTTC. This sequence encodes CASSLAGTSGAYNEQFF. Based on the CDR3 plus reference TRBV5-8 and TRBJ2-1, the full variable domain is EAGVTQSPTHLIKTRGQQATLRCSPISGHTSVYWYQQALGLGLQFLLWYDEGEERNRGNFPPRFSGRQFPNYSSELNVNALELEDSALYLCASSLAGTSGAYNEQFFGPGTRLTVL.

This clonotype was detected ten times or more. The chain recombines TRBV7-2 with TRBJ2-1; D is ambiguous. The CDR3 is 13 residues long. Germline lookup yields CDR1 SGHTA and CDR2 FQGNSA. The V end lost 6 bases, the J end lost 7 bases, and 13 bases lay between the germline ends. The CDR3 here is CASSTHEPNEQFF. The CDR3 DNA is TGTGCCAGCAGTACCCATGAACCGAATGAGCAGTTCTTC.

The rearrangement joins TRBV6-1 to TRBJ2-7; a possible D gene is TRBD2 (6 bases). There are 14 residues in the CDR3. The germline gives CDR1 MNHNS, CDR2 SASEGT. V lost 11 bases and J 3 bases, leaving 20 bases between the germline ends. The CDR3 region is CAERLVPAFYEQYF. In nucleotides, the CDR3 is TGTGCCGAGAGACTAGTCCCAGCATTCTACGAGCAGTACTTC.

This clonotype was recorded at least ten times. The rearrangement uses TRBV6-1 and TRBJ1-6; 11 bases map to TRBD1. The germline CDR1 and CDR2 sequences are MNHNS and SASEGT. The CDR3 is made up of 14 amino acids. V dropped 10 bases and J dropped 7; count of bases not matched to a gene: 6. The CDR3 protein is CATSGQGANSPLHF. As DNA, the CDR3 is TGTGCCACCTCAGGACAGGGGGCCAATTCACCCCTCCACTTT.

This clonotype was seen a few times. The V call is TRBV19, the J call TRBJ2-7; 8 positions match TRBD2. The CDR3 covers 13 residues. V shed 3 bases and J 6 bases; nucleotides not matched to a gene: 4. CDR1 and CDR2 from the germline V gene are LNHDA and SQIVND (reference sequence). The CDR3 DNA reads TGTGCCAGTAGTATTGGACTAGCCGGCGAGCAGTACTTC. This translates into CASSIGLAGEQYF.

The chain is built from TRBV7-9 and TRBJ1-6, with 8 bases that match TRBD1. Unmatched junction bases numbered 1, after V lost 3 bases and J lost 6 bases. Germline assignment: CDR1 SEHNR and CDR2 FQNEAQ (reference sequence). There are 14 residues in the CDR3. The CDR3: CASSFRGPNSPLHF. Written as DNA, the CDR3 is TGTGCCAGCAGCTTCAGGGGGCCTAATTCACCCCTCCACTTT.

This chain uses TRBV5-1 with TRBJ2-7, with 11 bases aligning to TRBD1. Germline V lookup: CDR1 SGHRS, CDR2 YFSETQ. V lost 2 bases to trimming and J lost 6 bases; unmatched junction nucleotides: 4. CDR3 length equals 14 residues. The CDR3 nucleotides are TGCGCCAGCAGCTTACCGGACAGGGGGCTCGAGCAGTACTTC. It yields the protein CASSLPDRGLEQYF.

This clonotype has more than one count but fewer than ten. The chain has TRBV7-8 and TRBJ2-7; 10 bases are a match to TRBD2. The germline CDR1 and CDR2 sequences are SGHVS and FQNEAQ. The CDR3 runs to 13 residues. The trim removed 6 bases at V and 7 bases at J, leaving 6 bases unmatched. The CDR3: CASSLSLAGEQYF. The CDR3 DNA reads as TGTGCCAGCAGTTTATCACTAGCGGGGGAGCAGTACTTC.